Described below is a single TCR beta chain sequence and its context. Assay used: immunoSEQ multiplex PCR; TCRdb lists only in-frame clones, some missing. The sample holds several thousand clones; 84% are singletons and the top ten take 8%. This sample is drawn from a study of neoadjuvant nivolumab and ipilimumab in lung cancer. V was clipped by 10 bases and J by 8 bases, with 17 bases between them. Germline CDR1 is MNHNY and CDR2 is SVGAGI (reference sequence). This CDR3 is 12 amino acids long. The specimen comprised tumor tissue, sampled after neoadjuvant nivolumab, alone or with ipilimumab, at or shortly before surgery. The sequence came from an adult with non-small cell lung cancer. The V and J genes are TRBV6-6 and TRBJ1-2, with D perhaps matching TRBD1 (5 bases). CDR3 DNA sequence: TGTGCCATTCCTCAAAGGGGAGACGGCTACACCTTC. Residues: CAIPQRGDGYTF.